This TCR beta chain was sequenced for a study of OX40 agonist ivuxolimab in advanced cancers. On the study more broadly: Prior anti-PD-1, anti-PD-L1 or anti-CTLA-4 therapy did not bar entry, and approximately 43% had some.

The CDR3 has 19 residues. The germline V gene encodes CDR1 LNHNV and CDR2 YYDKDF (reference sequence). V lost 3 bases and J 4 bases, leaving 24 bases between the germline ends. Study observations and caveats: Still undetermined is the antigen specificity of the expanded peripheral T cells. On average, a greater number of expanded clones characterised CD8+ T cells relative to CD4+.

Repertoires were generated with immunoSEQ multiplex PCR, while TCRdb's copy carries only in-frame clones and drops some. The repertoire holds fewer than 50,000 clones, with 80% to 90% as singletons. This clone is a singleton in its sample. What it binds is not known. The specimen was CD4+ or CD8+ T cells sorted from blood, collected in a trial of the OX40 agonist ivuxolimab. The origin of this receptor is an adult with an advanced solid tumor such as melanoma, head and neck, liver or kidney cancer. The gene calls are TRBV15 and TRBJ2-2, with D possibly matching TRBD2 (6 bases). Here the CDR3 reads CATSRPLGMKGGGTGELFF. CDR3 DNA sequence: TGTGCCACCAGCAGGCCATTAGGGATGAAGGGAGGAGGCACCGGGGAGCTGTTTTTT.